These 21 T cell receptor beta chains originate from one sample sequenced in a study of T cell repertoires in cytomegalovirus infection (dated by TCRdb to between 2018 and 2021). Sequencing took place on an Illumina HiSeq 1500. The public sequencing data were trimmed at Q25 with fastp and processed into clonotypes with MiXCR by TCRdb, which kept only in-frame beta chains. Entries are consolidated by CDR3 protein sequence, retaining the most common genes and DNA. The sample has hundreds of thousands of distinct CDR3 sequences on record, 15% to 20% of them singletons. The biggest ten clones account for 8.7% of the sample. Specimen: PBMCs. Every receptor here comes from a human donor in good health (CMV status not recorded). Some clones in this sample may be carry-over from other donors' samples.

The sample holds many counts of this clonotype. The chain carries TRBV18 and TRBJ2-4, with 10 bases fitting TRBD1. V lost 5 bases and J lost 3; bases outside the gene matches: 7. CDR1 and CDR2 (germline): KGHSH, LQKENI. This CDR3 comprises 16 residues. In DNA form, the CDR3 reads TGTGCCAGCTCAAGCCCCGGGACAGGGGTCAAAAACATTCAGTACTTC. Protein: CASSSPGTGVKNIQYF.

V and J are TRBV10-3 and TRBJ2-7; 7 bases are a match to TRBD1. The J segment lost 2 bases and the V segment lost 6 bases, leaving 1 base of the junction unmatched. The CDR3 length is 12 residues. Germline V gene sequence: CDR1 ENHRY, CDR2 SYGVKD. In DNA, the CDR3 is TGTGCCATCAGGGGGACAGCCTACGAGCAGTACTTC. Protein product: CAIRGTAYEQYF.

This clonotype was picked up many times. V gene TRBV12-3 or TRBV12-4 combines with J gene TRBJ2-2; D uncertain. The V end was cut by 3 bases, the J end by 3 bases, with 11 bases between. This CDR3 contains 15 residues. The CDR3 protein is CASSLSPRDTGELFF. The CDR3 DNA is TGTGCCAGCAGTTTGTCGCCCCGAGACACCGGGGAGCTGTTTTTT.

This clonotype was seen repeatedly, ten times or more. The CDR3 sequence is CASSLFDRYLPNEQFF. As DNA, the CDR3 is TGTGCCAGCAGCTTATTCGACAGATACCTACCCAATGAGCAGTTCTTC. This chain connects TRBV7-6 to TRBJ2-1; D is possibly TRBD1 (5 bases). V lost 2 bases, J lost 6 bases, and 17 bases lay in between. Per the germline V gene, CDR1 is SGHVS and CDR2 is FNYEAQ. The length of the CDR3 is 16 residues. Using reference TRBV7-6 and TRBJ2-1 for the parts outside the CDR3, the full variable domain is GAGVSQSPRYKVTKRGQDVALRCDPISGHVSLYWYRQALGQGPEFLTYFNYEAQQDKSGLPNDRFSAERPEGSISTLTIQRTEQRDSAMYRCASSLFDRYLPNEQFFGPGTRLTVL.

This chain connects TRBV28 to TRBJ1-5; perhaps TRBD1 as D (5 bases). With 5 bases removed from V and 7 bases from J, the gap between germline ends came to 15 bases. The germline CDR1 and CDR2 sequences are MDHEN and SYDVKM. The CDR3 runs to 14 residues. In DNA, the CDR3 is TGTGCCAGCAGTCTGCCCCTGGGGGACCAGCCCCAGCATTTT. Amino acids: CASSLPLGDQPQHF.

This clonotype was picked up many times. This chain connects TRBV7-9 to TRBJ2-7, with TRBD2 matching over 8 bases. Per germline, CDR1 SEHNR and CDR2 FQNEAQ (reference sequence). The CDR3 extends over 15 amino acids. Trimming at V came to 1 base and at J to 2 bases, leaving 4 bases not matched to a gene. The CDR3 DNA reads as TGTGCCAGCAGCTTAGAAGGACTAGCCACCTACGAGCAGTACTTC. This codes for CASSLEGLATYEQYF. Looking up the rest from reference TRBV7-9 and TRBJ2-7 gives the full variable domain: DTGVSQNPRHKITKRGQNVTFRCDPISEHNRLYWYRQTLGQGPEFLTYFQNEAQLEKSRLLSDRFSAERPKGSFSTLEIQRTEQGDSAMYLCASSLEGLATYEQYFGPGTRLTVT.

The chain carries TRBV28 and TRBJ1-1; D gene uncertain. Germline V gene data show CDR1 as MDHEN and CDR2 as SYDVKM. The CDR3 length is 14 residues. V was pared by 9 bases and J by 1 base, with 15 bases between. Here the CDR3 reads CASITEGRNTEAFF. In DNA form, the CDR3 reads TGTGCCAGTATAACGGAGGGTCGGAACACTGAAGCTTTCTTT.

This clonotype was detected only a few times. This chain joins TRBV2 and TRBJ1-2; D possibly corresponds to TRBD1 (5 bases). CDR1 is SNHLY and CDR2 is FYNNEI in the germline V gene. The CDR3 runs 13 residues. V gave up 6 bases and J gave up 3 bases, with 11 bases separating them. CDR3 residues: CASRFSRDYGYTF. For the CDR3, the DNA is TGTGCCAGCAGATTCAGCAGGGACTATGGCTACACCTTC.

This clonotype was recorded at least ten times. The J gene is TRBJ1-6, the V gene TRBV7-9, with D possibly matching TRBD1 (5 bases). V was shortened by 2 bases and J by 5 bases, with 10 bases between the two germline ends. CDR3 length: 15 residues. The germline CDR1 and CDR2 sequences are SEHNR and FQNEAQ (reference sequence). Here the CDR3 reads CASSLIKQDNSPLHF. CDR3 DNA: TGTGCCAGCAGCTTAATAAAACAGGATAATTCACCCCTCCACTTT.

On this clonotype itself: A much bigger clone sits one base away, suggesting this may be a read error. The chain couples TRBV20-1 to TRBJ2-1, with 11 bases matching TRBD1. From germline, CDR1 is DFQATT and CDR2 SNEGSKA (reference sequence). The V and J ends lost 5 bases and 6 bases, in that order; junction bases with no gene match: 3. The CDR3 is 13 residues long. For the CDR3, the DNA is TGCAGTGCTTGGGACAGGGGGATCAATGAGCAGTTCTTC. This codes for CSAWDRGINEQFF.

There are many counts of this clonotype. This chain connects TRBV7-2 to TRBJ2-7, with unresolved D. The CDR3 sequence is 11 residues long. In germline, CDR1 is SGHTA, CDR2 FQGNSA. V shed 0 bases and J shed 7 bases, with 4 bases lying between them. The CDR3 DNA is TGTGCCAGCAGCTTAGCCACAGAGCAGTACTTC. Its translation is CASSLATEQYF. Combining the CDR3 with reference TRBV7-2 and TRBJ2-7 gives the whole variable domain GAGVSQSPSNKVTEKGKDVELRCDPISGHTALYWYRQSLGQGLEFLIYFQGNSAPDKSGLPSDRFSAERTGGSVSTLTIQRTQQEDSAVYLCASSLATEQYFGPGTRLTVT.

This clonotype was observed at least ten times. V and J are TRBV7-2 and TRBJ2-5; the D is unclear. Trimming removed 5 bases from V and 5 bases from J, with 9 bases in between. The CDR3 has 12 residues. Looked up from germline, CDR1 is SGHTA and CDR2 is FQGNSA. The CDR3 sequence is CASSQNEETQYF. The CDR3 DNA reads as TGTGCCAGCAGCCAGAACGAGGAGACCCAGTACTTC.

This clonotype was detected ten times or more. This chain connects TRBV7-2 to TRBJ2-3; D is possibly TRBD2 (5 bases). The germline gives CDR1 SGHTA, CDR2 FQGNSA. The CDR3 loop spans 14 amino acids. The V and J ends lost 3 bases and 2 bases respectively, with 9 bases between them. The CDR3 loop reads CASSFSGYTDTQYF. The CDR3 region has the DNA TGTGCCAGCAGCTTCAGCGGATACACAGATACGCAGTATTTT.

There are many counts of this clonotype. This rearrangement joins TRBV7-2 to TRBJ2-5, with 9 bases fitting TRBD1. The V segment lost 5 bases and the J segment 3 bases; nucleotides outside the gene matches: 1. The germline CDR1 and CDR2 sequences are SGHTA and FQGNSA. This CDR3 spans 13 amino acids. CDR3 DNA sequence: TGTGCCAGCAGCCGGGACAGGGAAGAGACCCAGTACTTC. Translation: CASSRDREETQYF. The full variable domain, in which reference TRBV7-2 and TRBJ2-5 provide the parts outside the CDR3, is GAGVSQSPSNKVTEKGKDVELRCDPISGHTALYWYRQSLGQGLEFLIYFQGNSAPDKSGLPSDRFSAERTGGSVSTLTIQRTQQEDSAVYLCASSRDREETQYFGPGTRLLVL.

This clonotype was counted a single time. CDR3 bases: TGTGCCAGCAGTTACTTGGTGGAAAGCTCCTACGAGCAGTACTTC. Protein product: CASSYLVESSYEQYF. This sequence joins TRBV6-2 or TRBV6-3 and TRBJ2-7; D ambiguous. V was shortened by 1 base and J by 0 bases, with 10 bases between the two germline ends. Per germline, CDR1 MNHEY and CDR2 SVGEGT. CDR3 length: 15 residues.

CDR3 sequence (DNA): TGTGCCAGCAGCCCGGACAGGGTTTCGGAAAAACTGTTTTTT. This translates into CASSPDRVSEKLFF. The rearrangement joins TRBV7-2 to TRBJ1-4; 8 bases line up with TRBD1. Trimming removed 5 bases from V and 8 bases from J; junction bases left unmatched: 7. Germline V CDR1 and CDR2: SGHTA, FQGNSA. This CDR3 region has 14 residues.

This clonotype was found a few times. The CDR3 bases are TGTGCCAGCAGTGTTGGGCAGGGGGCGCAGCCCCAGCATTTT. Its translation: CASSVGQGAQPQHF. The chain carries TRBV2 and TRBJ1-5; 8 positions agree with TRBD1. The CDR3 runs 14 residues. Unmatched junction bases numbered 6, after V lost 4 bases and J lost 7 bases. Germline V gene sequence: CDR1 SNHLY, CDR2 FYNNEI.

In this sample, this clonotype turned up many times. The rearrangement uses TRBV28 and TRBJ2-5; TRBD1 matches 7 bases. CDR1 is MDHEN, CDR2 SYDVKM, per germline. V lost 8 bases to trimming and J lost 2 bases; unmatched junction nucleotides: 5. The CDR3 sequence is 13 residues long. The DNA of the CDR3 is TGTGCCAGCCTGACAGGGAGACAAGAGACCCAGTACTTC. It specifies CASLTGRQETQYF.

The V and J genes are TRBV7-2 and TRBJ2-7; 10 bases fit TRBD1. Looked up from germline, CDR1 is SGHTA and CDR2 is FQGNSA. The junction had 7 bases not matched to a gene; V was cut back by 4 bases and J by 4 bases. The CDR3 totals 15 residues. CDR3 loop: CASSSDRGTAYEQYF. The CDR3 DNA follows: TGTGCCAGCAGCTCGGACAGGGGGACGGCGTACGAGCAGTACTTC.

This clonotype occurred many times. The chain is built from TRBV11-2 and TRBJ2-7, with 10 nucleotides matching TRBD1. After removal of 5 bases from V and 7 bases from J, the junction contained 11 bases not matched to a gene. There are 15 residues in the CDR3. CDR1 is SGHAT and CDR2 is FQNNGV in the germline V gene. This CDR3 reads CASSLGQGSFLEQYF. The CDR3 nucleotides read TGTGCCAGCAGCCTGGGACAGGGGTCTTTCCTGGAGCAGTACTTC.

This clonotype appeared a few times. The rearrangement uses TRBV27 and TRBJ2-3; D is tentatively TRBD1 or TRBD2 (5 bases each). Germline CDR1 reads MNHEY; CDR2 reads SMNVEV (reference sequence). The CDR3 sequence is 20 residues long. The V end was cut by 6 bases, the J end by 2 bases, with 30 bases between. CDR3 nucleotides: TGTGCCAGCAGGCTGCTTGGCACCTCGGGACGGAGCCATTTCACAGATACGCAGTATTTT. Its protein is CASRLLGTSGRSHFTDTQYF.